This TCR beta chain was sequenced in a study of T cell responses to AZD1222 COVID-19 vaccine. Points from the study as a whole: Most donors were white British and more were female, and clonal diversity was possibly underestimated. Reportedly, nearly half of unique spike TCRs recognized epitopes outside B.1.351/B.1.1.7 mutations. Only 5 or 6 people who got AZD1222 tested seropositive at baseline. With dominance at 160-218 and 743-854, vaccine-associated CD4 TCRs spanned spike.

Clones were read by immunoSEQ multiplex PCR, and TCRdb kept only the in-frame ones, dropping some. The sample carries roughly 150,000 clones, roughly 90% recorded once. In regard to this clone: Its antigen is currently unknown.

The V end lost 2 bases, the J end lost 1 base, and 9 bases lay between the germline ends. Germline CDR1 is MNHNS and CDR2 is SASEGT. The CDR3 has 15 amino acids. The specimen was peripheral blood, collected on day 0 of AZD1222 vaccination. This clonotype was sampled from an adult in good health. The chain carries TRBV6-1 and TRBJ1-5, with a tentative D call TRBD1 (5 bases). The CDR3 coding sequence is TGTGCCAGCAGTGAATACGACAGAAGCAATCAGCCCCAGCATTTT. It encodes CASSEYDRSNQPQHF.